Following are 31 T cell receptor beta chains from one sample sequenced in a study of T cell changes during pregnancy in multiple sclerosis. Using immunoSEQ multiplex PCR, the repertoire was profiled, and TCRdb retains in-frame clones only, with some absent. The table includes 50,000 to 55,000 clones, around 90% detected once. This specimen consisted of CD4+ T cells from peripheral blood mononuclear cells, obtained in the third trimester of pregnancy. The receptors come from a female donor with multiple sclerosis, enrolled in a pregnancy study.

The chain combines TRBV18 with TRBJ2-5; 7 nucleotides align to TRBD2. Germline assignment: CDR1 KGHSH and CDR2 LQKENI. This CDR3 spans 15 amino acids. V dropped 2 bases and J dropped 7; count of bases not matched to a gene: 10. CDR3 residues: CASSPEGLSSGTQYF. The CDR3 DNA reads TGTGCCAGCTCACCAGAGGGACTATCTTCGGGGACCCAGTACTTC.

The chain's CDR3 is CASSYRAPGTEGKLFF. The CDR3 coding sequence is TGTGCCAGCAGTTACAGGGCCCCCGGGACAGAGGGAAAACTGTTTTTT. The genes are TRBV6-5 and TRBJ1-4, with TRBD1 matching 7 bases. J lost 10 bases, V lost 2 bases, and 13 bases had no gene match. The CDR3 runs to 16 residues. CDR1 MNHEY and CDR2 SVGAGI come from the germline V gene.

The V gene is TRBV11-1, the J gene TRBJ2-7; a weak D match, TRBD1 (6 bases). Germline loops: CDR1 SGHAT, CDR2 FQDESV (reference sequence). The CDR3 totals 14 residues. Trimming took 2 bases from V and 2 from J, leaving 10 bases between them. The DNA of the CDR3 is TGTGCCAGCAGCTTATACGAGGGGGCCTACGAGCAGTACTTC. Amino acid sequence: CASSLYEGAYEQYF. The whole variable domain, remainder taken from reference TRBV11-1 and TRBJ2-7, is EAEVAQSPRYKITEKSQAVAFWCDPISGHATLYWYRQILGQGPELLVQFQDESVVDDSQLPKDRFSAERLKGVDSTLKIQPAELGDSAMYLCASSLYEGAYEQYFGPGTRLTVT.

The rearrangement links TRBV9 to TRBJ2-3; TRBD2 matches at 8 bases. The ends lost 4 bases at V and 4 bases at J; junction bases unmatched: 5. The CDR3 extends over 14 amino acids. Looked up from germline, CDR1 is SGDLS and CDR2 is YYNGEE. The CDR3 nucleotides read TGTGCCAGCAGCTCGGGACTAGTCGCAGATACGCAGTATTTT. It yields the protein CASSSGLVADTQYF.

The genes are TRBV28 and TRBJ1-2, with no clear D. From germline, CDR1 is MDHEN and CDR2 SYDVKM. The germline V and J ends were trimmed by 6 bases and 2 bases, with 10 bases remaining between them. The CDR3 is 13 residues long. Here the CDR3 reads CASRSGENYGYTF. As DNA, the CDR3 is TGTGCCAGCAGATCCGGGGAAAACTATGGCTACACCTTC.

V and J are TRBV7-9 and TRBJ2-7; D is perhaps TRBD1 (6 bases). Trimming took off 2 bases at V and 2 bases at J, with 10 bases between the two ends. The CDR3 runs to 14 residues. CDR1 and CDR2 (germline): SEHNR, FQNEAQ (reference sequence). The CDR3 DNA is TGTGCCAGCAGCTTATCGTCAGGGGCCTACGAGCAGTACTTC. As protein: CASSLSSGAYEQYF. Using reference TRBV7-9 and TRBJ2-7 for the parts outside the CDR3, the full variable domain is DTGVSQNPRHKITKRGQNVTFRCDPISEHNRLYWYRQTLGQGPEFLTYFQNEAQLEKSRLLSDRFSAERPKGSFSTLEIQRTEQGDSAMYLCASSLSSGAYEQYFGPGTRLTVT.

The gene calls are TRBV5-5 and TRBJ1-6; TRBD1 matches at 8 bases. The CDR3 has 17 amino acids. The germline V gene has CDR1 SGHKS and CDR2 YYEKEE (reference sequence). Trimming at V came to 4 bases and at J to 7 bases, leaving 13 bases not matched to a gene. The CDR3 loop is CASSRTGYNLGNSPLHF. The CDR3 nucleotides read TGTGCCAGCAGCAGGACAGGGTATAATTTGGGGAATTCACCCCTCCACTTT.

The rearrangement links TRBV7-6 to TRBJ1-4; 9 bases are shared with TRBD1. CDR3 length: 16 amino acids. V lost 2 bases and J lost 9; bases outside the gene matches: 10. CDR1 and CDR2 (germline): SGHVS, FNYEAQ. CDR3 DNA: TGTGCCAGCAGCTTAAAAGTGCCGGGACAGGGACAAAAACTGTTTTTT. Translating gives CASSLKVPGQGQKLFF.

The rearrangement links TRBV30 to TRBJ1-5, with D hard to call. Per the germline V gene, CDR1 is GTSNPN and CDR2 is SVGIG (reference sequence). The CDR3 runs 13 residues. Trimming removed 3 bases from V and 3 bases from J, with 9 bases in between. The CDR3 here is CAWSSAVNQPQHF. In DNA form, the CDR3 reads TGTGCCTGGAGCTCGGCGGTCAATCAGCCCCAGCATTTT.

The chain combines TRBV4-1 with TRBJ2-2, with TRBD2 matching over 8 bases. V was clipped by 4 bases and J by 4 bases; unmatched bases: 14. Germline V gene sequence: CDR1 MGHRA, CDR2 YSYEKL. This CDR3 has 18 amino acids. The CDR3 is CASSPSLLAGGGTGELFF. The CDR3 DNA sequence: TGCGCCAGCAGCCCGTCGCTACTGGCGGGGGGCGGCACCGGGGAGCTGTTTTTT.

The chain employs TRBV6-6 and TRBJ1-4; TRBD1 agrees at 10 bases. Losses at the gene ends were 0 bases for V and 7 bases for J; bases not matched to a gene: 2. The CDR3 covers 15 residues. The V gene's germline CDR1 is MNHNY and CDR2 SVGAGI (reference sequence). CDR3 nucleotides: TGTGCCAGCAGTTACTCGACAGGGGGCGGTGAAAAACTGTTTTTT. It specifies CASSYSTGGGEKLFF.

Written as DNA, the CDR3 is TGTGCCAGCAGCTCCTACTACGAGCAGTACTTC. Amino acids: CASSSYYEQYF. The chain combines TRBV6-1 with TRBJ2-7; D remains unclear. The V gene's germline CDR1 is MNHNS and CDR2 SASEGT. The CDR3 length is 11 residues. The germline V and J ends were trimmed by 6 bases and 3 bases, with 6 bases remaining between them.

V gene TRBV9 combines with J gene TRBJ2-2, with unresolved D. Trimming took 1 base from V and 0 from J, leaving 4 bases between them. This CDR3 has 14 amino acids. Germline CDR1 and CDR2: SGDLS and YYNGEE. In DNA, the CDR3 is TGTGCCAGCAGCGTAAGCACGAACACCGGGGAGCTGTTTTTT. Translating it yields CASSVSTNTGELFF.

CDR3 sequence: CASSIWTGVDQPQHF. The CDR3 bases are TGTGCCAGTAGTATTTGGACAGGGGTTGATCAGCCCCAGCATTTT. The chain links TRBV19 to TRBJ1-5; 9 nucleotides line up with TRBD1. The CDR3 loop spans 15 amino acids. Germline V gene lookup returns CDR1 LNHDA and CDR2 SQIVND (reference sequence). Unmatched junction bases numbered 5, after V lost 3 bases and J lost 5 bases.

This clone was found a few times. This chain joins TRBV4-2 and TRBJ1-1; D not certain. The CDR3 has 18 amino acids. Trimming removed 0 bases at V and 1 base at J, with 18 bases between. Germline V gives CDR1 LGHNA, CDR2 YNFKEQ. The CDR3 bases are TGTGCCAGCAGCCAAGAATTTTGGGTATCAGGAGGGAACACTGAAGCTTTCTTT. Translated: CASSQEFWVSGGNTEAFF.

The V gene is TRBV27, the J gene TRBJ1-5; D gene unclear. The CDR3 is 13 amino acids. Per the germline V gene, CDR1 is MNHEY and CDR2 is SMNVEV (reference sequence). Trimming cost V 1 base and J 8 bases, with 9 bases left between them. The DNA of the CDR3 is TGTGCCAGCAGTTTATACGGGGTTAAGCCCCAGCATTTT. This translates into CASSLYGVKPQHF.

This sequence joins TRBV11-2 and TRBJ2-5, with 9 bases identical to TRBD1. From germline, CDR1 is SGHAT and CDR2 FQNNGV. After removal of 0 bases from V and 4 bases from J, the junction contained 6 bases not matched to a gene. The CDR3 contains 16 residues. CDR3 DNA: TGTGCCAGCAGCTTAGAGGGACAGGGTCAGCGAGAGACCCAGTACTTC. Amino acids: CASSLEGQGQRETQYF.

This clone was detected a few times. This sequence joins TRBV6-1 and TRBJ1-6, with D maybe TRBD1 (6 bases). The length of the CDR3 is 16 residues. Trimming took off 4 bases at V and 0 bases at J, with 10 bases between the two ends. CDR1 is MNHNS and CDR2 is SASEGT in the germline V gene. The CDR3 nucleotides read TGTGCCAGCAGTGGGACAGTGAGCTCCTATAATTCACCCCTCCACTTT. This encodes CASSGTVSSYNSPLHF.

V is TRBV7-9 and J is TRBJ1-2; 7 bases align to TRBD1. Germline V lookup: CDR1 SEHNR, CDR2 FQNEAQ (reference sequence). Unmatched junction bases numbered 7, after V lost 4 bases and J lost 8 bases. This CDR3 spans 13 amino acids. This chain's CDR3 is CASSSPTGTGYTF. CDR3 DNA sequence: TGTGCCAGCAGCTCCCCGACAGGGACGGGCTACACCTTC.

The chain employs TRBV6-1 and TRBJ1-4, with D perhaps TRBD1 (6 bases). CDR1 is MNHNS, CDR2 SASEGT, per germline. Trimming left V 4 bases short and J 8 bases short, with 11 bases between. The CDR3 contains 13 residues. In DNA form, the CDR3 reads TGTGCCAGCAGTGCAGGGGCGAGGGAAAAACTGTTTTTT. It translates to CASSAGAREKLFF.

This chain uses TRBV30 with TRBJ2-1; 9 nucleotides agree with TRBD1. The trim removed 6 bases at V and 8 bases at J, leaving 5 bases unmatched. The germline V gene encodes CDR1 GTSNPN and CDR2 SVGIG (reference sequence). The CDR3 covers 12 residues. Here the CDR3 reads CACATGGDEQFF. In DNA, the CDR3 is TGTGCCTGCGCGACAGGGGGAGATGAGCAGTTCTTC.

Only one count was recorded for this clone. The chain combines TRBV5-1 with TRBJ2-3, with 10 bases identical to TRBD2. Germline CDR1 and CDR2: SGHRS and YFSETQ. CDR3 length: 15 residues. The junction had 4 bases not matched to a gene; V was cut back by 0 bases and J by 6 bases. CDR3 residues: CASSLGLAGGDTQYF. Written as DNA, the CDR3 is TGCGCCAGCAGCTTGGGACTAGCGGGCGGGGATACGCAGTATTTT.

This clone was detected only once. This chain connects TRBV7-9 to TRBJ1-5; D might be TRBD1 (5 bases). Trimming pared 5 bases from V and 5 bases from J, leaving 10 bases between. This CDR3 contains 13 residues. Germline V lookup: CDR1 SEHNR, CDR2 FQNEAQ (reference sequence). The chain's CDR3 is CASSLTDYQPQHF. The CDR3 bases are TGTGCCAGCAGCCTGACAGACTATCAGCCCCAGCATTTT.

V and J are TRBV28 and TRBJ1-2; tentative D call: TRBD1 (6 bases). The length of the CDR3 is 15 residues. Looked up from germline, CDR1 is MDHEN and CDR2 is SYDVKM. Trimming removed 3 bases at V and 4 bases at J, with 15 bases between. The CDR3 DNA follows: TGTGCCAGCAGTTTTGGCGACCAGGGGTTCTATGGCTACACCTTC. Amino acids: CASSFGDQGFYGYTF.

This rearrangement joins TRBV15 to TRBJ2-5; D is possibly TRBD1 (5 bases). The germline CDR1 and CDR2 sequences are LNHNV and YYDKDF (reference sequence). V gave up 3 bases and J gave up 2 bases, with 13 bases separating them. The CDR3 extends over 15 amino acids. CDR3 amino acids: CATSSRSGPQETQYF. CDR3 bases: TGTGCCACCAGCAGTCGTTCAGGGCCACAAGAGACCCAGTACTTC.

This chain links TRBV6-5 with TRBJ1-2, with 10 bases fitting TRBD1. CDR3 length: 15 residues. Germline V gene lookup returns CDR1 MNHEY and CDR2 SVGAGI. V lost 6 bases to trimming and J lost 5 bases; unmatched junction nucleotides: 9. CDR3 sequence reads: CASSHLGTGDYGYTF. As DNA, the CDR3 is TGTGCCAGCAGCCATCTTGGGACAGGGGATTATGGCTACACCTTC.

Only a few counts were recorded for this clone. This sequence joins TRBV19 and TRBJ1-1, with unresolved D. The CDR3 contains 13 residues. CDR1 LNHDA and CDR2 SQIVND come from the germline V gene (reference sequence). The V gene lost 4 bases and the J gene lost 5 bases, with 11 bases spanning the gap. CDR3 sequence reads: CASSTSGGTEAFF. The CDR3 nucleotides are TGTGCCAGTAGTACATCAGGAGGGACTGAAGCTTTCTTT.

V gene TRBV19 combines with J gene TRBJ1-2; D remains ambiguous. The CDR3 has 15 residues. V was clipped by 1 base and J by 7 bases, with 16 bases between them. The germline V gene has CDR1 LNHDA and CDR2 SQIVND (reference sequence). The CDR3 reads CASSIGGERRSGYTF. CDR3 bases: TGTGCCAGTAGTATAGGCGGGGAAAGGAGGAGTGGCTACACCTTC.

The V call is TRBV7-9, the J call TRBJ2-7; TRBD1 aligns across 9 bases. With 2 bases clipped from V and 1 base from J, the junction kept 3 bases outside the gene matches. The CDR3 has 15 residues. The germline V gene encodes CDR1 SEHNR and CDR2 FQNEAQ (reference sequence). CDR3 in amino acids: CASSLLGQGSYEQYF. The CDR3 region has the DNA TGTGCCAGCAGCTTACTAGGACAGGGGTCCTACGAGCAGTACTTC.

This sequence joins TRBV7-3 and TRBJ1-1, with D unresolved. This CDR3 is 15 amino acids long. Germline V gene lookup returns CDR1 SGHTA and CDR2 FQGTGA. The germline V and J ends were trimmed by 0 bases and 1 base, with 9 bases remaining between them. This chain's CDR3 is CASSLTSAGNTEAFF. As DNA, the CDR3 is TGTGCCAGCAGCTTAACGTCCGCAGGGAACACTGAAGCTTTCTTT.

The rearrangement uses TRBV27 and TRBJ1-2; D gene uncertain. Trimming cost V 4 bases and J 7 bases, with 10 bases left between them. Germline V lookup: CDR1 MNHEY, CDR2 SMNVEV (reference sequence). The CDR3 has 12 residues. The CDR3 protein is CASSSQASGYTF. For the CDR3, the DNA is TGTGCCAGCAGTTCGCAGGCTTCTGGCTACACCTTC.